This T cell receptor beta chain was obtained from a study of cytomegalovirus exposure and HLA in healthy donors (dated by TCRdb to about 2017). Describing the broader study: An earlier analysis of about 530 of the donors reported about 260 Gb of sequence data and 117 million unique TCR beta sequences obtained from around 170 million T cells. Roughly 320 gigabases of sequencing data and 70 million to 100 million unique TCR sequences made up an early release that covered approximately 700 HLA-typed donors. The genetic ancestry cluster associated with self-reported Caucasian donors included 70% to 85% of the approximately 410 genotyped donors. The aim of the study was to test whether cataloging public T cell receptors could identify signatures of past pathogen exposure. The T cell repertoires of about 700 subjects were profiled by immunosequencing and related to cytomegalovirus serostatus. Besides the first cohort of 666 subjects, a separate validation cohort made up of over 100 different subjects was used. To predict cytomegalovirus infection status, the study combined high-throughput TCR immunosequencing, statistical association of individual TCRs with disease status, and machine learning. A later analysis re-examined previously published TCR beta repertoires from more than 600 donors and added high-resolution HLA genotyping to investigate patterns of TCR occurrence. Rather than using new phenotypic data, the later analysis identified candidate immune exposures from TCR beta sequences and from how often those sequences occurred across donors. An earlier analysis of 587 of the donors used high-throughput TCR beta sequencing to judge whether each TCR beta V gene segment behaved as functional or pseudogenic. Donor age, sex, ethnicity and CMV serostatus were compiled alongside the repertoire data. Genome-wide SNP genotypes for about 55% of the roughly 670 donors were used in a later genetic analysis, which treated that subset as a discovery cohort. Every discovery cohort repertoire had been produced on one sequencing platform. Class I and class II HLA loci were covered by the typing at four-digit resolution. Typing coverage varied by locus: about 629-640 donors for A, B, C, DRB1 and DQB1; 500 to 550 for DQA1; nearly 610 for DPA1; roughly 450 for DPB1. Roughly 5 DR-DQ haplotypes were treated as single units for association and clustering because of strong linkage in the cohort. Among some 400 genotyped donors of the cohort, an average of approximately 240,000 unique TCR beta nucleotide sequences was sequenced per donor, of which about 19% were non-productive.

This clone has just one count. There is no known antigen for this receptor. No qualities accompany the bases; no much larger clone lies one base away. General study outcomes and caveats: Roughly uniform sequencing depth across donors was assumed in presence/absence analyses, although this assumption may not hold. The authors suggested that the approach could potentially be generalized to other disease states and immunological phenotypes. A later genetic analysis reported fewer N-insertions in productive TCRs among donors in an Asian-associated ancestry cluster than the roughly 620-donor mean. CMV serostatus was the only immune exposure information available for the cohort. Because counts were too low, 15 or so rarely observed V segments, including chromosome 9 orphons, were excluded from the earlier analysis of around 640 of the donors. Some IMGT-functional V segments, including TRBV6-2 and TRBV6-3, could not be distinguished by the 87-base-pair reads and were therefore excluded. Linkage disequilibrium might explain the correlated functional status among segregating V segments, but an unknown experimental factor could not be excluded. The study gave a list of about 170 TCR beta chains associated with cytomegalovirus. A group of highly shared sequence variants was considered likely to be a technical artifact of the sequencing pipeline. In a later analysis, the rate of TCR association differed among HLA loci, with DRB1 alleles having the most associated TCRs and HLA-C alleles having the fewest. In an earlier analysis of about 600 of the donors, most TCR beta V segments appeared in productive rearrangements about 90% or about 30% of the time, broadly matching IMGT annotations. In a later genetic analysis, a missense DCLRE1C variant was associated with V-gene and J-gene trimming of TCR beta chains, and the association was replicated in an independent cohort. While some public TCRs were present in many individuals, most TCR sequences turned up only very rarely across donors. According to a later analysis, parvovirus B19, influenza, CMV and Epstein-Barr virus appeared linked to several top co-occurrence clusters. Cytomegalovirus status was reported to be diagnosed by the classifier with high specificity and sensitivity in both the original and validation cohorts. In a later analysis, around 17,000 TCR beta sequences were associated with specific HLA alleles at a false discovery rate of 0.05. A further reported finding was that TCR beta sequences accurately predicted the HLA-A and HLA-B alleles for most subjects in the first cohort. In vitro tests confirmed that a few of the cytomegalovirus-associated TCR beta chains recognize cytomegalovirus antigens. Because HLA typing was unavailable for some donors at each locus, only the typed subset was used in association tests. According to a later analysis, most CMV-associated TCR beta chains appeared to be HLA-restricted, and the HLA associations seemed to be driven largely by CMV exposure. In this cohort, only TCR beta chains were sequenced, and detectable features were limited by the absence of alpha or paired-chain data. In a later analysis, HLA-associated TCR beta chains were found to be more clonally expanded and to have lower generation probabilities than equally common non-associated chains. When HLA alleles, especially DR and DQ, strongly co-occurred, attributing TCR associations to individual alleles was difficult.

In total, approximately 610 healthy bone marrow donors made up the cohort. Cohort members were all nominally healthy when sampled, although unrecorded immune exposures were likely present. The donor tested CMV seropositive and was one of the 289 seropositive cohort members. A peripheral blood sample was provided by each donor, and peripheral blood mononuclear cells were used for TCR beta sequencing. Genomic DNA was extracted from the blood cell samples with the Qiagen DNeasy Blood Extraction Kit. Per the germline V gene, SGHDT is the CDR1 and YYEEEE is the CDR2. The CDR3 goes from the cysteine to the phenylalanine over 15 residues. The only DNA kept is the CDR3, 45 bases in frame from the first base. The library was prepared using the immunoSEQ multiplex PCR assay. For the multiplex PCR, a mixture combining 60 forward primers for TCR Vbeta segments and 13 reverse primers for TCR Jbeta segments was used. The CDR3 region of rearranged TCR beta genes was amplified from genomic DNA with a multiplex PCR assay. On the Illumina HiSeq System, the amplified TCR beta libraries were sequenced as 87-base-pair reads. The original methods were these. A later analysis tallied 75 million to 95 million unique TCR beta chains across the roughly 610 repertoires, and about 12 million of those chains were shared by two or more donors. Raw reads were error-corrected and collapsed into unique sequences with a nearest-neighbor algorithm that merged closely related sequences to remove PCR and sequencing errors. CDR3 sequences were aligned to IMGT reference sequences to assign V, D and J gene segments. Each retained sequence needed at least a six-nucleotide match to both a V gene segment and a J gene segment. Rearrangements were called productive when the CDR3 lacked stop codons and stayed in frame with V and J; all others were non-productive. Following IMGT convention, CDR3 was defined as the stretch from the second conserved V-encoded cysteine to the conserved J-encoded phenylalanine. Sequences without an unambiguous match to a single V gene segment were excluded from the earlier analysis of about 640 of the donors. An earlier analysis of a few hundred of the donors called V segments functional above 56.7% productive rearrangements and segregating when the between-donor standard deviation exceeded 5%. A statistical classification framework was built for diagnosing cytomegalovirus status from the catalog of TCR beta chain sequences. V and J gene assignment, in a later analysis, came from comparing TCR nucleotide sequences with IMGT/GENE-DB human TR gene sequences. Using the TCRdist pipeline, a later analysis assigned CDR3 sequences along with most-parsimonious VDJ recombination scenarios. In a later analysis, every TCR beta chain was defined by the combination of its CDR3 amino acid sequence and its V-gene family, and reads without a unique V-gene family were dropped. A later analysis removed 450 to 600 highly shared, low-generation-probability nucleotide sequences to deal with suspected cross-contamination and a sequencing artifact. In a later analysis, a clonal expansion index was calculated for each public chain from normalized within-repertoire ranks of inferred template counts. In a later analysis, generation probabilities were computed using a VDJ recombination model fitted to out-of-frame rearrangements, and the results were checked against IGoR. In a later analysis, TCR-TCR, TCR-HLA and TCR-CMV co-occurrence was scored with hypergeometric tests, and a repertoire-size bias correction was applied to TCR pairs. To estimate false discovery rates, a later analysis permuted the HLA or CMV assignments 20 times. In a later analysis, co-occurring TCRs were grouped using DBSCAN, and TCRdist sequence similarity was added for clustering within HLA-allele-positive subsets. Repertoires with fewer than 30,000 or more than 120,000 public chains, plus five repertoires with anomalous nucleotide sharing, were excluded from co-occurrence clustering. Not all clones reach the TCRdb copy of this immuneACCESS table, which keeps in-frame sequences only. Checked studies attribute under half of the gap to unresolved V genes and leave the rest unexplained. That table gives V, J and clone size, and the DNA gave D and trimming. The sample table shows about 170,000 clones, and 77% are seen once. Roughly 1.4% of the sample is in the top ten clones.

This TCR was sampled from a woman aged 30 to 39 in good health and CMV-seropositive. The V and J genes are TRBV5-6 and TRBJ2-5, and TRBD1 matches 7 of the central bases. The closer fit of TRBJ2-7 to the DNA end suggests the J call may be wrong. Sequenced material: PBMCs. The CDR3 sequence is CASSLGQGLSYEQYF. The base sequence is TGTGCCAGCAGCTTGGGACAGGGTCTCTCCTACGAGCAGTACTTC.